The 16 T cell receptor beta chains in this list originate from one sample, sequenced in a study of blood T cell repertoires in COVID-19. Some clones are missing from TCRdb's copy, which holds only in-frame ones; the method was immunoSEQ multiplex PCR. The table has 250,000 to 350,000 clones, about 80% seen once; the top ten hold 15% to 19%. The sequenced material came from peripheral blood. All receptors derive from a person aged 70 to 80 with COVID-19, enrolled during active disease.

The CDR3 loop reads CASTLVIGDGSEAFF. The CDR3 bases are TGTGCCAGCACTCTCGTGATAGGGGATGGGTCTGAAGCTTTCTTT. This chain links TRBV28 with TRBJ1-1; possibly TRBD1 for D (5 bases). The CDR3 runs to 15 residues. V gave up 7 bases and J gave up 6 bases, with 21 bases separating them. The germline V gene encodes CDR1 MDHEN and CDR2 SYDVKM.

The chain links TRBV6-6 to TRBJ1-1; TRBD1 is a possible D gene (6 bases). V was pared by 6 bases and J by 0 bases, with 14 bases between. Germline V CDR1 and CDR2: MNHNY, SVGAGI (reference sequence). The CDR3 length is 15 residues. CDR3 amino acids: CASSNLQGMNTEAFF. The CDR3 DNA reads as TGTGCCAGCAGCAATTTGCAGGGGATGAACACTGAAGCTTTCTTT.

The CDR3 here is CASSLSLRTEAFF. The CDR3 DNA reads TGTGCCAGCAGTTTGAGCCTGAGAACTGAAGCTTTCTTT. The V gene is TRBV6-2 or TRBV6-3, the J gene TRBJ1-1; no firm D call. The germline gives CDR1 MNHEY, CDR2 SVGEGT. The CDR3 contains 13 residues. V was pared by 4 bases and J by 5 bases, with 11 bases between.

The V gene is TRBV10-3, the J gene TRBJ2-1; weak D call: TRBD1 (5 bases). The V and J ends lost 2 bases and 13 bases respectively, with 12 bases between them. CDR1 and CDR2 (germline): ENHRY, SYGVKD. This CDR3 is 12 amino acids long. The DNA for the CDR3 is TGTGCCATCAGTGAGGACAGTTCATCTCAGTTCTTC. Its translation: CAISEDSSSQFF.

DNA of the CDR3: TGTGCCAGCAGCTTACGGGGGGGCCCTGAGACCCAGTACTTC. Translated: CASSLRGGPETQYF. The chain couples TRBV5-4 to TRBJ2-5; 8 nucleotides align to TRBD2. V lost 2 bases and J lost 5; bases outside the gene matches: 5. This CDR3 comprises 14 residues. The germline gives CDR1 SGHNT, CDR2 YYREEE (reference sequence).

The chain links TRBV6-2 or TRBV6-3 to TRBJ1-2; 7 nucleotides align to TRBD1. The CDR3 is 14 residues long. With V trimmed by 0 bases and J by 8 bases, 6 bases remained unmatched. The germline gives CDR1 MNHEY, CDR2 SVGEGT. The CDR3 sequence: CASSYSGDRRGYTF. CDR3 bases: TGTGCCAGCAGTTACTCCGGGGACAGAAGAGGCTACACCTTC.

The genes are TRBV7-9 and TRBJ1-5; D is undetermined. CDR3 length: 15 amino acids. Looked up from germline, CDR1 is SEHNR and CDR2 is FQNEAQ (reference sequence). V lost 3 bases and J 0 bases, leaving 9 bases between the germline ends. The CDR3 DNA follows: TGTGCCAGCAGCTTCATCCCCCATAGCAATCAGCCCCAGCATTTT. This codes for CASSFIPHSNQPQHF.

The J gene is TRBJ2-1, the V gene TRBV6-2 or TRBV6-3, with TRBD1 as a possible D gene (5 bases). Trimming cost V 4 bases and J 7 bases, with 8 bases left between them. The germline CDR1 and CDR2 sequences are MNHEY and SVGEGT. The CDR3 totals 12 residues. CDR3 coding DNA: TGTGCCAGCAGTTTTTCAGGGAATGAGCAGTTCTTC. It translates to CASSFSGNEQFF.

The CDR3 reads CSLTGQVNHEAFF. The CDR3 region has the DNA TGCAGCCTCACGGGACAGGTGAACCATGAAGCTTTCTTT. V usage is TRBV29-1 and J usage is TRBJ1-1; 8 bases align to TRBD1. Germline V CDR1 and CDR2: SQVTM, ANQGSEA. The ends lost 8 bases at V and 7 bases at J; junction bases unmatched: 12. CDR3 length equals 13 residues.

This rearrangement joins TRBV5-6 to TRBJ2-3, with TRBD2 identical over 9 bases. V was clipped by 7 bases and J by 4 bases; unmatched bases: 4. Germline values: CDR1 SGHDT, CDR2 YYEEEE. This CDR3 comprises 13 residues. Here the CDR3 reads CASVAGVADTQYF. As DNA, the CDR3 is TGTGCCAGCGTAGCGGGAGTCGCAGATACGCAGTATTTT.

The J gene is TRBJ2-2, the V gene TRBV7-2; TRBD1 matches 9 bases. J lost 4 bases, V lost 7 bases, and 7 bases had no gene match. CDR1 and CDR2 (germline): SGHTA, FQGNSA. CDR3 length: 15 residues. CDR3 sequence reads: CASTPGTGITGELFF. CDR3 nucleotide sequence: TGTGCCAGCACCCCCGGGACAGGGATCACCGGGGAGCTGTTTTTT.

The chain employs TRBV4-2 and TRBJ2-5; D is possibly TRBD2 (7 bases). The germline V and J ends were trimmed by 4 bases and 3 bases, with 15 bases remaining between them. The CDR3 runs to 15 residues. From germline, CDR1 is LGHNA and CDR2 YNFKEQ. The CDR3 coding sequence is TGTGCCAGCAGCCTCGGGGGGCTAGCGAAAGAGACCCAGTACTTC. Amino acid sequence: CASSLGGLAKETQYF.

The chain carries TRBV5-1 and TRBJ2-5, with 7 bases lining up with TRBD1. The CDR3 is 15 residues long. J was trimmed by 4 bases and V by 0 bases; bases with no gene match: 6. CDR1 and CDR2 (germline): SGHRS, YFSETQ. The CDR3 loop reads CASSLDRGIIETQYF. CDR3 coding DNA: TGCGCCAGCAGCTTGGACAGGGGAATCATAGAGACCCAGTACTTC.

This chain uses TRBV19 with TRBJ1-5; no definite D call. Trimming stripped 3 bases from V and 3 bases from J, with 6 bases between. CDR1 and CDR2 (germline): LNHDA, SQIVND (reference sequence). The CDR3 runs 13 residues. The DNA of the CDR3 is TGTGCCAGTAGTATTCAGTTCAATCAGCCCCAGCATTTT. Encoded protein: CASSIQFNQPQHF.

The chain combines TRBV5-6 with TRBJ2-1, with 10 bases aligning to TRBD2. The CDR3 has 15 residues. V shed 1 base, J shed 6 bases, and the junction held 4 bases outside the gene matches. Per the germline V gene, CDR1 is SGHDT and CDR2 is YYEEEE. In nucleotides, the CDR3 is TGTGCCAGCAGCTTGTGGACTAGCGGCTTCAATGAGCAGTTCTTC. The encoded protein is CASSLWTSGFNEQFF.

This chain connects TRBV29-1 to TRBJ2-3; D remains ambiguous. This CDR3 region has 15 residues. V was trimmed by 4 bases and J by 0 bases, leaving 14 bases between them. Germline V gene lookup returns CDR1 SQVTM and CDR2 ANQGSEA. CDR3 coding DNA: TGCAGCGTTGTTGTCCGTTCTGTTAGCACAGATACGCAGTATTTT. This sequence encodes CSVVVRSVSTDTQYF.